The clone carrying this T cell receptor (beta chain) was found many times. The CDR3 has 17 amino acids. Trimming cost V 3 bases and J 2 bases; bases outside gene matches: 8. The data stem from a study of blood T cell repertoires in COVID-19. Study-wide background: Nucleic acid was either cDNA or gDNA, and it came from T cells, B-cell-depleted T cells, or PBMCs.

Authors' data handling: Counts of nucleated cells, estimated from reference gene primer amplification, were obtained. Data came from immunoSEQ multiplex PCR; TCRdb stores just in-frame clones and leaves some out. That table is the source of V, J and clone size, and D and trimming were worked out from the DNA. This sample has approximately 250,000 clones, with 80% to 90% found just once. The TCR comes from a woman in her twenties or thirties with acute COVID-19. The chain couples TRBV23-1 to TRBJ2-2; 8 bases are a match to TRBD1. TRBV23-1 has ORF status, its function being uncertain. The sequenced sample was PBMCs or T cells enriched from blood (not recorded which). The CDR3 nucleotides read TGCGCCAGCAGTCATTCGGGGACAGGATCTAACACCGGGGAGCTGTTTTTT. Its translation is CASSHSGTGSNTGELFF.